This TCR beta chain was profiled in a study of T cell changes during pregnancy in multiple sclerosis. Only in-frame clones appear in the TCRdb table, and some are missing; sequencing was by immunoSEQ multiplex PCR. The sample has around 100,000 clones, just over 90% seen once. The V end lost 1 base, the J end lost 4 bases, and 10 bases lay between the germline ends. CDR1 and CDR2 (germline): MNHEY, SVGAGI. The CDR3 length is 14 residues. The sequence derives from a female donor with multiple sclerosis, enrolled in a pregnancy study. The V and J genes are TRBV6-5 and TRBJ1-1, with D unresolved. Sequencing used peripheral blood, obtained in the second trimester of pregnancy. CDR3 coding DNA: TGTGCCAGCAGTTACTATCGGGAATTCACTGAAGCTTTCTTT. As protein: CASSYYREFTEAFF.